The following is a T cell receptor beta chain sequence with its context. These data belong to a study of blood T cell repertoires in COVID-19. Overall study: Donors in the United States, Italy and Spain gave samples during acute or convalescent COVID-19.

Trimming took 4 bases from V and 3 from J; bases not matched to a gene: 2. CDR3 size: 12 residues. Germline V gene lookup returns CDR1 SQVTM and CDR2 ANQGSEA. Original analysis: Amplification of reference gene primers provided the estimated nucleated cell counts. Using immunoSEQ multiplex PCR, the repertoire was profiled, and TCRdb retains in-frame clones only, with some absent. V and J calls and clone size follow that table, whereas D and trimming were derived from the DNA. Of about 35,000 clones in the sample, more than 75% are singletons; the top ten hold 44%. The receptor's source is a human donor in a cohort sampled during active COVID-19. Sequencing input: peripheral blood. The chain links TRBV29-1 to TRBJ1-2; TRBD1 matches 7 bases. The CDR3 region has the DNA TGCAGCGTTGCGGACAGGCACTATGGCTACACCTTC. The encoded protein is CSVADRHYGYTF.